What follows is one T cell receptor beta chain and its context. The data were obtained in a study of CD8 T cells in Susac syndrome. An amount of RNA that ranged from roughly 0.45 to 1 ug was reverse transcribed with random hexamers. An immunoSEQ multiplex PCR amplified TCR beta CDR3 over 54 Vbeta and 13 Jbeta. TCRdb ran MiXCR on the immunoSEQ multiplex PCR reads and lists one entry per CDR3 protein. The repertoire holds 250,000 to 300,000 distinct CDR3 sequences, with 89% as singletons. Treatment-naive patients with stable or active relapsing-remitting disease served as multiple sclerosis controls. Sequenced material: CD8+ T cells from PBMCs. This TCR was sampled from a human donor with multiple sclerosis.

In DNA form, the CDR3 reads TGTGCCAGCAGCTTAGGGACTATATACACCGGGGAGCTGTTTTTT. This codes for CASSLGTIYTGELFF. V and J are TRBV11-2 and TRBJ2-2; D is possibly TRBD2 (6 bases). V lost 1 base to trimming and J lost 3 bases, with 9 bases between them. This CDR3 comprises 15 residues. Germline assignment: CDR1 SGHAT and CDR2 FQNNGV.